This record covers a single T cell receptor (beta chain). Its specificity is not known. The entry originates in a study of cytomegalovirus exposure and HLA in healthy donors. Turning to the study itself: Membership in the Caucasian-associated ancestry cluster was found for about four fifths of a few hundred genotyped donors. Study-level points and caveats: Later, TCR association rates were found to vary by HLA locus, highest for DRB1 and lowest for HLA-C. Later analysis indicated greater clonal expansion among HLA-associated TCR beta chains than among equally common other chains.

V shed 0 bases and J shed 10 bases, with 13 bases lying between them. The CDR3 is 14 residues long. Per the germline V gene, CDR1 is LNHNV and CDR2 is YYDKDF (reference sequence). PCR employed 60 Vbeta and 13 Jbeta primers. Clones were read by immunoSEQ multiplex PCR, and TCRdb kept only the in-frame ones, dropping some. The sample carries fewer than 200,000 clones, around 90% recorded once. The V and J genes are TRBV15 and TRBJ2-1; D unclear. The origin of this receptor is a woman in her twenties or thirties in good health and CMV-seronegative. The sample consisted of PBMCs. The CDR3 coding sequence is TGTGCCACCAGCAGAGATGGGCCGAGTGCCGAGCAGTTCTTC. Translated: CATSRDGPSAEQFF. The full variable domain, completed using reference TRBV15 and TRBJ2-1, is DAMVIQNPRYQVTQFGKPVTLSCSQTLNHNVMYWYQQKSSQAPKLLFHYYDKDFNNEADTPDNFQSRRPNTSFCFLDIRSPGLGDTAMYLCATSRDGPSAEQFFGPGTRLTVL.